The TCR beta chain under discussion was sequenced for a study of vaccination and CD4 T cells after COVID-19. At the level of the study: The makeup of the convalescents was six males and four females, two of them Hispanic. From HCoV-229E, HCoV-OC43, HCoV-NL63 and SARS-CoV-2, overlapping spike peptides were used to stimulate the cells. Collection of post-vaccine samples followed dose two by a median approximately 68 days, spanning a range of 14 to 241.

A note on this clonotype: Its antigen is unknown.

Regarding treatment: approximately 10-day PBMC culture with coronavirus spike peptide pools or control peptides (ViraFEST assay). Oncomine TCR Beta short-read sequencing was applied to DNA from cultured CD4+ T cells. Genomic DNA was drawn out of CD4+ T cells grown in culture. One entry per CDR3 protein results from TCRdb running MiXCR on the PCR reads. The table includes about 17,000 distinct CDR3 sequences, roughly 66% detected once. The CDR3 is 14 amino acids. CDR1 is DFQATT and CDR2 is SNEGSKA in the germline V gene (reference sequence). J lost 2 bases, V lost 5 bases, and 3 bases had no gene match.

Sequenced input: CD4+ T cells from blood, cultured in vitro. The source is a human donor who had recovered from COVID-19. J is TRBJ1-6 and V is TRBV20-1, with 7 bases matching TRBD1. The CDR3 region is CSASGTAYNSPLHF. In DNA, the CDR3 is TGCAGTGCTTCTGGGACAGCCTATAATTCACCCCTCCACTTT.